These 8 T cell receptor beta chains share one sample of origin, sequenced in a study of blood T cells in healthy people across ages. Next came a second PCR, run for roughly 6 to 11 cycles, which used a sample-barcoded 5' primer along with a J-beta primer mix. TCRdb itself ran the 5' RACE reads through MiXCR, one entry per CDR3 protein. This sample has some 710,000 distinct CDR3 sequences, with more than 35% found just once. Sequenced: blood. The receptors were gathered from a man at least 80 years old in good health.

In its sample, this clonotype was seen many times. The rearrangement joins TRBV5-1 to TRBJ2-7, with D possibly being TRBD1 (6 bases). The CDR3 loop spans 14 amino acids. V lost 4 bases to trimming and J lost 0 bases, with 11 bases between them. Germline V CDR1 and CDR2: SGHRS, YFSETQ. CDR3 loop: CASSTGTGSYEQYF. The CDR3 DNA is TGCGCCAGCAGCACAGGGACCGGCTCCTACGAGCAGTACTTC.

On this clonotype itself: A read error is possible here, since a much larger clone lies one base away. J is TRBJ2-5 and V is TRBV10-3; 8 bases are shared with TRBD1. The length of the CDR3 is 13 residues. The V gene end was trimmed by 2 bases and the J gene end by 13 bases; junction bases not matched to a gene: 9. CDR1 and CDR2 from the germline V gene are ENHRY and SYGVKD. CDR3 nucleotides: TGTGCCATCAGTGAGACGGACAGGGACGAGCGGTACTTC. Translated: CAISETDRDERYF.

To note about this clonotype: A clone one base away is much larger, so this may be a read error. This chain uses TRBV2 with TRBJ2-7, with 10 bases matching TRBD1. The DNA end is a closer match to TRBJ2-5, so the J assignment may be wrong. This CDR3 contains 15 residues. Germline V gives CDR1 SNHLY, CDR2 FYNNEI. CDR3 sequence: CASSTRDRGVETQYF. CDR3 DNA: TGTGCCAGCAGCACCAGGGACAGGGGTGTGGAGACCCAGTACTTC.

V usage is TRBV30 and J usage is TRBJ2-3; the D gene is possibly TRBD2 (5 bases). The CDR3 consists of 16 residues. In germline, CDR1 is GTSNPN, CDR2 SVGIG (reference sequence). Trimming took off 1 base at V and 0 bases at J, with 14 bases between the two ends. DNA of the CDR3: TGTGCCTGGAGTGACCCCGGAGCGGCTAGCACAGATACGCAGTATTTT. It is translated as CAWSDPGAASTDTQYF.

This chain links TRBV28 with TRBJ2-1; D remains unclear. The J call may be faulty, since TRBJ2-7 better matches the DNA end. Germline V gene data show CDR1 as MDHEN and CDR2 as SYDVKM. The CDR3 loop spans 12 amino acids. Here the CDR3 reads CASSQPLGEQYF. The DNA of the CDR3 is TGTGCCAGCAGTCAACCCTTGGGCGAGCAGTACTTC.

This clonotype was picked up a small number of times. This chain uses TRBV20-1 with TRBJ2-4; 9 positions agree with TRBD2. The germline gives CDR1 DFQATT, CDR2 SNEGSKA (reference sequence). The trim removed 0 bases at V and 6 bases at J, leaving 6 bases unmatched. This CDR3 is built from 15 residues. CDR3 in DNA: TGCAGTGCTAGAGACCCTAGCGGGGACGCAAACATTCAGTACTTC. This translates into CSARDPSGDANIQYF.

The rearrangement uses TRBV4-2 and TRBJ2-1; D is ambiguous. Trimming shortened V by 0 bases and J by 6 bases, and 12 bases separated the two germline ends. Germline assignment: CDR1 LGHNA and CDR2 YNFKEQ. The CDR3 extends over 15 amino acids. The CDR3 loop reads CASSQEIRSVNEQFF. The CDR3 DNA is TGTGCCAGCAGCCAAGAGATCCGGTCGGTCAATGAGCAGTTCTTC.

This chain connects TRBV20-1 to TRBJ1-1; D gene uncertain. Trimming took 2 bases from V and 2 from J, leaving 3 bases between them. CDR3 length: 11 amino acids. CDR1 DFQATT and CDR2 SNEGSKA come from the germline V gene (reference sequence). DNA of the CDR3: TGCAGTGCTAGACCCAACACTGAAGCTTTCTTT. Translated, it gives CSARPNTEAFF.